The 11 T cell receptor beta chains in this list originate from one sample, sequenced in a study of shared clonotypes between healthy human individuals. The naive CD8 subset, CD45RO-negative cells positively selected for CCR7, excluded terminally differentiated effector memory CD45RA+ cells. Sequenced by immunoSEQ multiplex PCR; TCRdb stores in-frame clones only, minus some. Seen here are a few hundred thousand clones, around 95% observed once, and the top ten hold 0.09% to 0.13%. The specimen sequenced was naive CD8+ T cells sorted from blood. Receptors originate from a woman in her 30s in good health.

The rearrangement uses TRBV19 and TRBJ1-5; the D gene is possibly TRBD1 (6 bases). The CDR3 sequence is 14 residues long. The germline V gene has CDR1 LNHDA and CDR2 SQIVND (reference sequence). Trimming took off 3 bases at V and 7 bases at J, with 13 bases between the two ends. CDR3 region: CASSIWGLGQPQHF. CDR3 DNA sequence: TGTGCCAGTAGTATTTGGGGGCTAGGGCAGCCCCAGCATTTT.

This chain connects TRBV7-9 to TRBJ1-3, with D perhaps TRBD1 (6 bases). The CDR3 has 15 amino acids. V gave up 4 bases and J gave up 0 bases, with 10 bases separating them. CDR1 is SEHNR and CDR2 is FQNEAQ in the germline V gene (reference sequence). CDR3 in amino acids: CASSSHRDSGNTIYF. The DNA of the CDR3 is TGTGCCAGCAGCTCCCACAGGGACTCTGGAAACACCATATATTTT.

V and J are TRBV4-1 and TRBJ2-1; either TRBD1 or TRBD2 may fit D (9 bases each). CDR1 MGHRA and CDR2 YSYEKL come from the germline V gene. V lost 3 bases and J lost 12, with 24 bases in between. This CDR3 comprises 16 residues. The CDR3 DNA reads as TGCGCCAGCAGCCAGGGACAGGGTCGTAGCGGGAGCGCGCAGTTCTTC. Translating it yields CASSQGQGRSGSAQFF.

CDR3 in amino acids: CASTLIAGGDYNEQFF. Here the CDR3 DNA reads TGTGCCAGTACTCTTATCGCCGGCGGAGACTACAATGAGCAGTTCTTC. The rearrangement links TRBV28 to TRBJ2-1; no clear D gene. Germline values: CDR1 MDHEN, CDR2 SYDVKM. The V end was cut by 9 bases, the J end by 3 bases, with 21 bases between. This CDR3 spans 16 amino acids.

Comment on this clone: This CDR3 is also generated by other DNA sequences in the sample. V and J are TRBV28 and TRBJ1-5; D is perhaps TRBD1 (5 bases). CDR3 length: 14 amino acids. Deletions cut 5 bases from V and 4 bases from J, with 12 bases between. Germline assignment: CDR1 MDHEN and CDR2 SYDVKM. CDR3 nucleotides: TGTGCCAGCAGTACTACAGGTTCGAATCAGCCCCAGCATTTT. Protein sequence: CASSTTGSNQPQHF. Variable domain in full (rest from reference TRBV28 and TRBJ1-5): DVKVTQSSRYLVKRTGEKVFLECVQDMDHENMFWYRQDPGLGLRLIYFSYDVKMKEKGDIPEGYSVSREKKERFSLILESASTNQTSMYLCASSTTGSNQPQHFGDGTRLSIL.

This chain joins TRBV7-9 and TRBJ2-1; 14 nucleotides agree with TRBD2. The germline V gene encodes CDR1 SEHNR and CDR2 FQNEAQ (reference sequence). The CDR3 loop spans 14 amino acids. Losses at the gene ends were 11 bases for V and 4 bases for J; bases not matched to a gene: 4. This CDR3 reads CAGRLAGGYNEQFF. The DNA of the CDR3 is TGTGCCGGCCGACTAGCGGGAGGGTACAATGAGCAGTTCTTC.

This clone occurred once. The chain employs TRBV4-1 and TRBJ1-4, with no clear D. This CDR3 has 12 amino acids. With 2 bases removed from V and 3 bases from J, the gap between germline ends came to 1 base. Germline CDR1 and CDR2: MGHRA and YSYEKL. CDR3 in DNA: TGCGCCAGCAGCCAATCTAATGAAAAACTGTTTTTT. Encoded protein: CASSQSNEKLFF.

The rearrangement uses TRBV7-8 and TRBJ1-1; D call uncertain. This CDR3 region has 11 residues. The germline V gene has CDR1 SGHVS and CDR2 FQNEAQ. Between the trimmed V and J ends, which lost 1 base and 7 bases, there was a span of 4 bases. CDR3 sequence reads: CASSLDREAFF. The DNA of the CDR3 is TGTGCCAGCAGCTTAGACCGTGAAGCTTTCTTT.

The chain uses TRBV5-6 and TRBJ2-6, with TRBD2 as a possible D gene (6 bases). V lost 0 bases and J lost 4, with 8 bases in between. The V gene's germline CDR1 is SGHDT and CDR2 YYEEEE. This CDR3 is 15 amino acids long. The CDR3 region is CASSLGRAGANVLTF. The CDR3, as DNA: TGTGCCAGCAGCTTGGGGAGGGCCGGGGCCAACGTCCTGACTTTC.

This CDR3 reads CASREGSSYEQYF. DNA for the CDR3: TGTGCCAGCAGGGAAGGGAGCTCCTACGAGCAGTACTTC. The chain links TRBV28 to TRBJ2-7, with D maybe TRBD2 (5 bases). The CDR3 runs 13 residues. Between the trimmed V and J ends, which lost 6 bases and 0 bases, there was a span of 9 bases. Germline CDR1 reads MDHEN; CDR2 reads SYDVKM.

The genes are TRBV27 and TRBJ2-1; TRBD2 matches at 9 bases. There are 15 residues in the CDR3. Looked up from germline, CDR1 is MNHEY and CDR2 is SMNVEV (reference sequence). J was trimmed by 9 bases and V by 2 bases; bases with no gene match: 8. This CDR3 reads CASSLSLAGVPEQFF. CDR3 in DNA: TGTGCCAGCAGTTTAAGCTTAGCGGGAGTCCCTGAGCAGTTCTTC.